This T cell receptor (beta chain) is from a study of cytomegalovirus exposure and HLA in healthy donors. The PCR employed 60 Vbeta primers together with 13 Jbeta primers. The table came from immunoSEQ multiplex PCR; TCRdb's copy has only in-frame clones and leaves some out. The listing records tens of thousands of clones. Germline-derived CDR1 and CDR2 are MDHEN and SYDVKM. There are 17 residues in the CDR3. Concerning this clone itself: A junction boundary mismatches the germline segment, possibly from a read error.

The receptor was isolated from a human donor in good health. This rearrangement joins TRBV28 to TRBJ2-1, with 7 bases aligning to TRBD2. The sample taken for sequencing was PBMCs. CDR3 amino acids: CASSDGLGTNSDNEQFF. CDR3 DNA: TGTGCCAGCAGTGATGGGCTCGGGACTAACTCCGACAATGAGCAGTTCTTC.